One and the same sample provided the 31 T cell receptor beta chains below, sequenced in a study of T-cell memory formation after mild COVID-19. A single record per CDR3 protein comes from TCRdb applying MiXCR to the 5' RACE reads. The profile shows 450,000 to 650,000 distinct CDR3 sequences, approximately 21% of them singletons. Sequenced input: PBMCs or a T cell subset sorted from them (not recorded which). The receptors derive from an adult woman who had mild COVID-19 (a few samples of this study predate the infection). Cell type and time point are not known.

This clonotype was seen repeatedly, ten times or more. The chain carries TRBV12-5 and TRBJ2-5; 7 nucleotides align to TRBD2. The CDR3 sequence is 12 residues long. In germline, CDR1 is LGHNT, CDR2 FRNRAP. J was trimmed by 3 bases and V by 5 bases; bases with no gene match: 0. As DNA, the CDR3 is TGTGCTAGTGGTGGGACTAAAGAGACCCAGTACTTC. This translates into CASGGTKETQYF.

There are a few counts of this clonotype. This chain links TRBV2 with TRBJ2-7; 10 nucleotides match TRBD1. Germline V lookup: CDR1 SNHLY, CDR2 FYNNEI. The CDR3 totals 15 residues. The junction had 4 bases not matched to a gene; V was cut back by 4 bases and J by 1 base. The CDR3 protein is CASSAGQGGSYEQYF. CDR3 nucleotides: TGTGCCAGCAGTGCCGGACAGGGGGGATCCTACGAGCAGTACTTC.

This clonotype was counted a few times. The rearrangement links TRBV6-5 to TRBJ1-1, with TRBD1 identical over 8 bases. CDR1 is MNHEY, CDR2 SVGAGI, per germline. The CDR3 is 16 amino acids. With V trimmed by 7 bases and J by 4 bases, 14 bases remained unmatched. CDR3 sequence reads: CASKNFGRTGPTEAFF. Written as DNA, the CDR3 is TGTGCCAGCAAAAACTTCGGGAGGACAGGGCCCACTGAAGCTTTCTTT.

The gene calls are TRBV6-5 and TRBJ2-2, with 11 positions matching TRBD2. This CDR3 spans 16 amino acids. Germline CDR1 reads MNHEY; CDR2 reads SVGAGI. V was clipped by 5 bases and J by 8 bases; unmatched bases: 10. The CDR3 region is CASSPRGRLAGGELFF. In nucleotides, the CDR3 is TGTGCCAGCAGTCCCCGCGGGAGACTAGCGGGAGGGGAGCTGTTTTTT.

The V call is TRBV4-3, the J call TRBJ2-7; TRBD2 matches 11 bases. J gave up 6 bases and V 0 bases, and 4 bases lay outside the gene matches. The CDR3 is 15 amino acids. Looked up from germline, CDR1 is LGHNA and CDR2 is YSLEER. The CDR3 region has the DNA TGCGCCAGCAGCCAAGATGAGCTAGCGGGAGGCGAGCAGTACTTC. The encoded protein is CASSQDELAGGEQYF.

This clonotype appeared a few times. The chain combines TRBV20-1 with TRBJ2-7; D ambiguous. The germline V and J ends were trimmed by 3 bases and 2 bases, with 8 bases remaining between them. This CDR3 region has 12 residues. Germline CDR1 reads DFQATT; CDR2 reads SNEGSKA (reference sequence). Here the CDR3 DNA reads TGCAGTGCTAGGTGGGTTACCTACGAGCAGTACTTC. Translating it yields CSARWVTYEQYF.

This clonotype was seen only a few times. V gene TRBV6-5 combines with J gene TRBJ2-1, with a possible D match to TRBD2 (7 bases). Per germline, CDR1 MNHEY and CDR2 SVGAGI. V dropped 0 bases and J dropped 3 bases, with 15 bases sitting between them. CDR3 length: 17 amino acids. Here the CDR3 reads CASSYSGGGSGYNEQFF. As DNA, the CDR3 is TGTGCCAGCAGTTACTCGGGGGGGGGCTCGGGCTACAATGAGCAGTTCTTC.

This clonotype has just a few counts. This rearrangement joins TRBV7-9 to TRBJ2-1; 12 bases fit TRBD2. The CDR3 sequence is 17 residues long. Per the germline V gene, CDR1 is SEHNR and CDR2 is FQNEAQ (reference sequence). V lost 5 bases to trimming and J lost 2 bases; unmatched junction nucleotides: 7. CDR3 in amino acids: CASSAGLAGLTYNEQFF. CDR3 DNA: TGTGCCAGCAGCGCCGGACTAGCGGGATTGACCTACAATGAGCAGTTCTTC.

V usage is TRBV5-4 and J usage is TRBJ1-1; no clear D gene. V was trimmed by 0 bases and J by 0 bases, leaving 9 bases between them. CDR3 length: 15 amino acids. Germline V gene data show CDR1 as SGHNT and CDR2 as YYREEE (reference sequence). The CDR3 coding sequence is TGTGCCAGCAGCTTGGAGGTCAGCATGAACACTGAAGCTTTCTTT. Residues: CASSLEVSMNTEAFF. The complete variable domain, with remaining parts taken from reference TRBV5-4 and TRBJ1-1, reads ETGVTQSPTHLIKTRGQQVTLRCSSQSGHNTVSWYQQALGQGPQFIFQYYREEENGRGNFPPRFSGLQFPNYSSELNVNALELDDSALYLCASSLEVSMNTEAFFGQGTRLTVV.

The chain combines TRBV7-9 with TRBJ2-5; D uncertain. The V gene's germline CDR1 is SEHNR and CDR2 FQNEAQ (reference sequence). The CDR3 covers 14 residues. V lost 7 bases, J lost 0 bases, and 12 bases lay in between. The chain's CDR3 is CASIPGPNQETQYF. In DNA, the CDR3 is TGTGCCAGCATTCCTGGACCGAACCAAGAGACCCAGTACTTC.

The chain recombines TRBV6-6 with TRBJ2-2, with a tentative D call TRBD1 (5 bases). Germline V gives CDR1 MNHNY, CDR2 SVGAGI (reference sequence). V lost 3 bases, J lost 5 bases, and 13 bases lay in between. This CDR3 comprises 15 residues. CDR3 protein: CASSYLAGFTGELFF. As DNA, the CDR3 is TGTGCCAGCAGTTATCTTGCAGGGTTTACCGGGGAGCTGTTTTTT.

The rearrangement uses TRBV7-2 and TRBJ2-6; possibly TRBD1 for D (6 bases). This CDR3 spans 15 amino acids. V shed 5 bases and J shed 3 bases, with 11 bases lying between them. Germline V gene lookup returns CDR1 SGHTA and CDR2 FQGNSA. CDR3 nucleotides: TGTGCCAGCAGCCCACAGGGCGTTGGGGCCAACGTCCTGACTTTC. It is translated as CASSPQGVGANVLTF.

This clonotype was observed a few times. The V gene is TRBV7-2, the J gene TRBJ2-7, with 9 bases matching TRBD2. The CDR3 contains 15 residues. Trimming removed 3 bases from V and 1 base from J; junction bases left unmatched: 4. Germline V lookup: CDR1 SGHTA, CDR2 FQGNSA. CDR3 protein: CASSFRLADSYEQYF. The CDR3 nucleotides are TGTGCCAGCAGCTTTAGACTAGCGGATTCCTACGAGCAGTACTTC.

Details on this clonotype: Germline is not matched at one junction end, which may reflect a read error. The V gene is TRBV7-3, the J gene TRBJ1-6; D gene uncertain. Germline lookup yields CDR1 SGHTA and CDR2 FQGTGA. This CDR3 contains 14 residues. As DNA, the CDR3 is TGTGCCAGCAGCTTAACTGGGGTAGGCTCACCCCTCCGCTTT. The encoded protein is CASSLTGVGSPLRF.

CDR3 in DNA: TGTGCCAGCAGCTTAATGGCGACAGGGGGCAAGGAGACCCAGTACTTC. Its translation: CASSLMATGGKETQYF. The rearrangement uses TRBV7-3 and TRBJ2-5, with TRBD1 matching over 10 bases. Trimming at V came to 1 base and at J to 5 bases, leaving 7 bases not matched to a gene. The germline CDR1 and CDR2 sequences are SGHTA and FQGTGA. The CDR3 contains 16 residues.

This clonotype was picked up a small number of times. The genes are TRBV7-9 and TRBJ2-3, with 13 bases aligning to TRBD2. CDR1 and CDR2 from the germline V gene are SEHNR and FQNEAQ (reference sequence). Unmatched junction bases numbered 6, after V lost 5 bases and J lost 4 bases. The CDR3 is 16 amino acids. CDR3 amino acids: CASSKTSGGAADTQYF. CDR3 nucleotides: TGTGCCAGCAGCAAAACTAGCGGGGGGGCTGCAGATACGCAGTATTTT.

This clonotype was observed a few times. The chain joins TRBV10-3 to TRBJ1-2; 12 bases line up with TRBD1. There are 15 residues in the CDR3. The V and J ends lost 3 bases and 9 bases, in that order; junction bases with no gene match: 8. The V gene's germline CDR1 is ENHRY and CDR2 SYGVKD. In DNA, the CDR3 is TGTGCCATCAGTGATCAGGTGGGACAGGGGGCGAGCTACACCTTC. It is translated as CAISDQVGQGASYTF.

This clonotype was seen a few times. J is TRBJ2-3 and V is TRBV7-2; either TRBD1 or TRBD2 may supply D (7 bases each). The ends were cut back, 10 bases at V and 2 bases at J, with 19 bases in the middle. Germline V lookup: CDR1 SGHTA, CDR2 FQGNSA. CDR3 length equals 15 residues. The CDR3 reads CATRKGGTVTDTQYF. Here the CDR3 DNA reads TGTGCCACCCGCAAGGGAGGGACAGTCACAGATACGCAGTATTTT.

The gene calls are TRBV4-1 and TRBJ1-3; the D is unclear. This CDR3 is 14 amino acids long. The V and J ends lost 4 bases and 0 bases respectively, with 7 bases between them. From germline, CDR1 is MGHRA and CDR2 YSYEKL. The CDR3 DNA follows: TGCGCCAGCAGCCCGCGAGGCTCTGGAAACACCATATATTTT. Translation: CASSPRGSGNTIYF.

The chain employs TRBV20-1 and TRBJ1-1, with 10 bases matching TRBD1. Losses at the gene ends were 1 base for V and 5 bases for J; bases not matched to a gene: 7. Germline V gives CDR1 DFQATT, CDR2 SNEGSKA (reference sequence). CDR3 length: 15 amino acids. The CDR3 sequence: CSARVRGTGATEAFF. The CDR3 DNA is TGCAGTGCTAGAGTCAGGGGGACAGGGGCTACTGAAGCTTTCTTT.

The genes are TRBV3-1 and TRBJ1-1, with 9 bases identical to TRBD1. J lost 3 bases, V lost 5 bases, and 4 bases had no gene match. Germline CDR1 is LGHDT and CDR2 is YNNKEL (reference sequence). The CDR3 consists of 14 residues. CDR3: CASSGTGFHTEAFF. CDR3 nucleotide sequence: TGTGCCAGCAGCGGGACAGGGTTTCACACTGAAGCTTTCTTT. The variable domain in full, with the rest retrieved from reference TRBV3-1 and TRBJ1-1, is DTAVSQTPKYLVTQMGNDKSIKCEQNLGHDTMYWYKQDSKKFLKIMFSYNNKELIINETVPNRFSPKSPDKAHLNLHINSLELGDSAVYFCASSGTGFHTEAFFGQGTRLTVV.

This clonotype has only one observation. This chain connects TRBV27 to TRBJ2-2, with TRBD1 as a possible D gene (6 bases). The V end was cut by 6 bases, the J end by 6 bases, with 20 bases between. In germline, CDR1 is MNHEY, CDR2 SMNVEV (reference sequence). The CDR3 has 16 amino acids. CDR3 nucleotides: TGTGCCAGCAGATTAGACAGGTCGTATAGTGCCGGGGAGCTGTTTTTT. Its translation: CASRLDRSYSAGELFF.

This chain joins TRBV2 and TRBJ1-6, with 10 bases that match TRBD1. After removal of 10 bases from V and 8 bases from J, the junction contained 11 bases not matched to a gene. The CDR3 loop spans 15 amino acids. Germline CDR1 reads SNHLY; CDR2 reads FYNNEI. CDR3: CATTPGTGVYSPLHF. The CDR3, as DNA: TGTGCCACCACCCCGGGGACAGGGGTTTATTCACCCCTCCACTTT.

This chain joins TRBV6-2 or TRBV6-3 and TRBJ2-7; TRBD2 aligns across 13 bases. Trimming at V came to 2 bases and at J to 4 bases, leaving 8 bases not matched to a gene. The germline V gene encodes CDR1 MNHEY and CDR2 SVGEGT. There are 17 residues in the CDR3. The CDR3 is CASSYTRGLAGEYEQYF. The CDR3 nucleotides read TGTGCCAGCAGTTACACCCGAGGACTAGCGGGAGAGTACGAGCAGTACTTC.

The chain combines TRBV19 with TRBJ1-4, with D tentatively TRBD1 (5 bases). The CDR3 loop spans 14 amino acids. Trimming cost V 6 bases and J 2 bases, with 10 bases left between them. CDR1 and CDR2 from the germline V gene are LNHDA and SQIVND (reference sequence). The CDR3 bases are TGTGCCAGTAGCGGGGGGTACACTAATGAAAAACTGTTTTTT. Translation gives CASSGGYTNEKLFF.

The chain recombines TRBV7-3 with TRBJ1-5; D remains unclear. The germline V gene has CDR1 SGHTA and CDR2 FQGTGA. The CDR3 runs 11 residues. V shed 4 bases and J shed 5 bases, with 3 bases lying between them. The CDR3 loop reads CASSSDQPQHF. CDR3 DNA: TGTGCCAGCAGCTCAGATCAGCCCCAGCATTTT.

V gene TRBV5-1 combines with J gene TRBJ2-7; 8 nucleotides match TRBD2. From germline, CDR1 is SGHRS and CDR2 YFSETQ. CDR3 length: 14 amino acids. With 4 bases clipped from V and 3 bases from J, the junction kept 6 bases outside the gene matches. CDR3 sequence reads: CASSGSGRDYEQYF. CDR3 nucleotides: TGCGCCAGCAGCGGGAGCGGGAGAGACTACGAGCAGTACTTC.

This clonotype was seen only a few times. The chain has TRBV7-6 and TRBJ2-5, with TRBD2 as a possible D gene (5 bases). The germline V gene encodes CDR1 SGHVS and CDR2 FNYEAQ. The CDR3 has 16 residues. The V and J ends lost 1 base and 5 bases respectively, with 17 bases between them. This CDR3 reads CASSLGPRTPRETQYF. The CDR3 nucleotides are TGTGCCAGCAGCTTAGGACCCCGGACTCCAAGGGAGACCCAGTACTTC.

This clonotype was counted only a few times. The gene calls are TRBV30 and TRBJ1-1, with D perhaps matching TRBD1 (6 bases). The V end lost 4 bases, the J end lost 1 base, and 13 bases lay between the germline ends. The CDR3 length is 14 residues. Germline V gives CDR1 GTSNPN, CDR2 SVGIG (reference sequence). In nucleotides, the CDR3 is TGTGCCTGGAAAGCGAGGACAGCGAACACTGAAGCTTTCTTT. Amino acids: CAWKARTANTEAFF.

The sample holds a few counts of this clonotype. V is TRBV5-1 and J is TRBJ1-4; 7 bases match TRBD1. Germline V gene lookup returns CDR1 SGHRS and CDR2 YFSETQ. V gave up 4 bases and J gave up 2 bases; unmatched junction bases: 2. This CDR3 spans 14 amino acids. CDR3: CASSRDSTNEKLFF. Here the CDR3 DNA reads TGCGCCAGCAGCCGGGACAGTACTAATGAAAAACTGTTTTTT.

As regards this clonotype: Since a much larger clone is just one base distant, this may be a read error. This chain links TRBV5-6 with TRBJ2-7; 8 nucleotides align to TRBD1. The CDR3 loop spans 14 amino acids. The J segment lost 0 bases and the V segment lost 4 bases, leaving 3 bases of the junction unmatched. The germline V gene encodes CDR1 SGHDT and CDR2 YYEEEE. CDR3 amino acids: CASSEGQASYEQYF. The CDR3 DNA is TGTGCCAGCAGCGAGGGACAGGCCTCCTACGAGCAGTACTTC.